The next 10 T cell receptor beta chains were all read from a single sample in a study of blood T cells in healthy people across ages (dated by TCRdb to between 2014 and 2017). Library preparation employed 5' RACE. The sequencer listed for this sample is Illumina HiSeq 2500. The second PCR ran for roughly 7 to 12 cycles and used a J-beta primer mix along with a sample-barcoded 5' primer. In-frame beta chains were kept once TCRdb had trimmed the public reads at Q25 with fastp and called clones with MiXCR. Rows with a matching CDR3 protein are joined into one entry that keeps the most common DNA and genes. The sample table lists 920,000 or so distinct CDR3 sequences, roughly 45% of them with a count of one. In total, the top ten clones hold approximately 17% of the sample. The sample consisted of blood. The origin of the receptors is a woman aged 60-75 years in good health.

This clonotype came up a few times. This rearrangement joins TRBV12-3 or TRBV12-4 to TRBJ2-5; D call uncertain. Trimming shortened V by 5 bases and J by 4 bases, and 14 bases separated the two germline ends. The CDR3 spans 14 residues. CDR3 DNA sequence: TGTGCCAGCAGTCCAACCCAGACGGTAGAGACCCAGTACTTC. This translates into CASSPTQTVETQYF.

This clonotype was observed a few times. V gene TRBV27 combines with J gene TRBJ2-1, with D maybe TRBD2 (7 bases). The germline V gene encodes CDR1 MNHEY and CDR2 SMNVEV (reference sequence). V was trimmed by 7 bases and J by 10 bases, leaving 11 bases between them. The CDR3 is made up of 11 amino acids. DNA for the CDR3: TGTGCCAGCATTAGGGGGGGAGAGCAGTTCTTC. This codes for CASIRGGEQFF.

J is TRBJ2-1 and V is TRBV2, with a possible D match to TRBD2 (6 bases). CDR1 is SNHLY, CDR2 FYNNEI, per germline. The CDR3 totals 16 residues. Trimming took 3 bases from V and 2 from J, leaving 14 bases between them. The CDR3 sequence is CASSDGLRRAYNEQFF. The CDR3 nucleotides read TGTGCCAGCAGTGACGGACTCCGGAGGGCCTACAATGAGCAGTTCTTC. Full variable domain (outside the CDR3, taken from reference TRBV2 and TRBJ2-1): EPEVTQTPSHQVTQMGQEVILRCVPISNHLYFYWYRQILGQKVEFLVSFYNNEISEKSEIFDDQFSVERPDGSNFTLKIRSTKLEDSAMYFCASSDGLRRAYNEQFFGPGTRLTVL.

Ten or more counts support this clonotype. The rearrangement uses TRBV29-1 and TRBJ2-4; 8 nucleotides match TRBD2. The CDR3 runs to 12 residues. Looked up from germline, CDR1 is SQVTM and CDR2 is ANQGSEA. V was pared by 6 bases and J by 8 bases, with 6 bases of the junction left unmatched. The CDR3 coding sequence is TGCAGCGTACTAGCGGTACGGGACATTCAGTACTTC. Protein sequence: CSVLAVRDIQYF.

The chain uses TRBV15 and TRBJ1-1, with 8 positions matching TRBD1. The CDR3 spans 17 residues. Trimming at V came to 4 bases and at J to 0 bases, leaving 10 bases not matched to a gene. Germline loops: CDR1 LNHNV, CDR2 YYDKDF (reference sequence). In DNA, the CDR3 is TGTGCCACCAGCACGTTCGGACAGGGCAAAATGAACACTGAAGCTTTCTTT. This gives the protein CATSTFGQGKMNTEAFF. Together with reference TRBV15 and TRBJ1-1, the CDR3 gives the full variable domain: DAMVIQNPRYQVTQFGKPVTLSCSQTLNHNVMYWYQQKSSQAPKLLFHYYDKDFNNEADTPDNFQSRRPNTSFCFLDIRSPGLGDTAMYLCATSTFGQGKMNTEAFFGQGTRLTVV.

This chain connects TRBV7-2 to TRBJ2-1; a possible D gene is TRBD2 (6 bases). Germline V gene data show CDR1 as SGHTA and CDR2 as FQGNSA. The CDR3 has 15 residues. The ends were cut back, 5 bases at V and 0 bases at J, with 11 bases in the middle. The CDR3 spells CASSRSSVSYNEQFF. In DNA, the CDR3 is TGTGCCAGCAGCCGTTCTAGCGTCTCCTACAATGAGCAGTTCTTC.

The chain couples TRBV15 to TRBJ2-7; 9 nucleotides agree with TRBD2. V was pared by 2 bases and J by 4 bases, with 6 bases of the junction left unmatched. This CDR3 has 15 residues. Germline assignment: CDR1 LNHNV and CDR2 YYDKDF (reference sequence). CDR3 in DNA: TGTGCCACCAGCAGACTAGCGGGAATCCTTTACGAGCAGTACTTC. Its translation is CATSRLAGILYEQYF.

In this sample, this clonotype turned up many times. The J gene is TRBJ1-2, the V gene TRBV9, with TRBD1 identical over 9 bases. V lost 4 bases to trimming and J lost 6 bases; unmatched junction nucleotides: 10. Germline CDR1 is SGDLS and CDR2 is YYNGEE. The CDR3 covers 15 residues. CDR3 sequence reads: CASSPLDRGRDGYTF. The CDR3 nucleotides read TGTGCCAGCAGCCCCTTGGACAGGGGAAGGGATGGCTACACCTTC.

This clonotype was counted only a few times. DNA for the CDR3: TGTGCCAGCAGCTCGCGCTGGAAGGCTGCTAGGTCGGATACGCAGTATTTT. Amino acids: CASSSRWKAARSDTQYF. This chain uses TRBV7-9 with TRBJ2-3, with D uncertain. This CDR3 comprises 17 residues. In germline, CDR1 is SEHNR, CDR2 FQNEAQ (reference sequence). Trimming pared 4 bases from V and 6 bases from J, leaving 23 bases between.

This clonotype was observed at least ten times. The chain is built from TRBV10-3 and TRBJ1-6; 7 nucleotides align to TRBD1. After removal of 4 bases from V and 4 bases from J, the junction contained 4 bases not matched to a gene. Germline values: CDR1 ENHRY, CDR2 SYGVKD. The CDR3 runs 15 residues. CDR3 in amino acids: CAISGGTAYNSPLHF. The CDR3 nucleotides read TGTGCCATCAGTGGCGGGACAGCGTATAATTCACCCCTCCACTTT.